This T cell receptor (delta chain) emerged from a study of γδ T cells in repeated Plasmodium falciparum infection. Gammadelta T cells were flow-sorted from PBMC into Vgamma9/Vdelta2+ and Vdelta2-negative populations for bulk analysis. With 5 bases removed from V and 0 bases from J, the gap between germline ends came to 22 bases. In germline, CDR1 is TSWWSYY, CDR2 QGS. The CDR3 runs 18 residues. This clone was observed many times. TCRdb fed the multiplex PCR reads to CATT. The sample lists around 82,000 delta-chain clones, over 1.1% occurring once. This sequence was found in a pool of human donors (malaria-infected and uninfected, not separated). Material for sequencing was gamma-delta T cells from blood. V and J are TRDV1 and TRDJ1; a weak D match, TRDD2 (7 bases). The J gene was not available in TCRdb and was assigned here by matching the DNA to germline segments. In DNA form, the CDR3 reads TGTGCTCTTGGGCCGACTACCTTCCTGGGGATGTACACCGATAAACTCATCTTT. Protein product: CALGPTTFLGMYTDKLIF.